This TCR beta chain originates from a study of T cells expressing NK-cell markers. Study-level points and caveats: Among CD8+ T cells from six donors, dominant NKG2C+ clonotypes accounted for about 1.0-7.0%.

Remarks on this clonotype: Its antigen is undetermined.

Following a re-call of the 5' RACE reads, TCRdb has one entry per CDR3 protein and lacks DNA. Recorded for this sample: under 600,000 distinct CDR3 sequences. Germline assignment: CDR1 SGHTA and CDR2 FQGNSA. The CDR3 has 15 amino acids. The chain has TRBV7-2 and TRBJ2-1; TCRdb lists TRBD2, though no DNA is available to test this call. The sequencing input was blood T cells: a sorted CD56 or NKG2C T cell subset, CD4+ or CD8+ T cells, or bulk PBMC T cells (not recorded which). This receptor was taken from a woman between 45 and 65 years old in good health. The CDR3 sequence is CASSRLGGGYNEQFF.